The rows below give T cell receptor beta chains drawn from one sample of a study of T cell repertoires in cytomegalovirus infection. Using its own MiXCR run on the reads, TCRdb lists one record per CDR3 protein. The sample has 250,000 or so distinct CDR3 sequences, around 8.7% seen once; the top ten hold approximately 16%. Sequenced material: PBMCs. All receptors derive from a human donor in good health (CMV status not recorded). Some clones in this sample may be carry-over from other donors' samples. CDR3s include the opening cysteine and the closing phenylalanine or tryptophan. The order of the fields is J gene, V gene, CDR3 length, CDR3 protein.

j_call: TRBJ1-1; v_call: TRBV12-3/TRBV12-4; cdr3_length: 16; cdr3_aa: CASSPTRTGANTEAFF
j_call: TRBJ1-4; v_call: TRBV7-2; cdr3_length: 16; cdr3_aa: CASSLRAANTREKLFF
j_call: TRBJ1-6; v_call: TRBV7-2; cdr3_length: 16; cdr3_aa: CASSTSGTGYNSPLHF
j_call: TRBJ1-2; v_call: TRBV6-2/TRBV6-3; cdr3_length: 15; cdr3_aa: CASSGPEPADYGYTF
j_call: TRBJ2-6; v_call: TRBV5-6; cdr3_length: 16; cdr3_aa: CASSLRGRSGANVLTF
j_call: TRBJ2-1; v_call: TRBV5-5; cdr3_length: 11; cdr3_aa: CASSGRDYSGF
j_call: TRBJ1-5; v_call: TRBV7-2; cdr3_length: 14; cdr3_aa: CASSSGQLNQPQHF
j_call: TRBJ2-1; v_call: TRBV2; cdr3_length: 12; cdr3_aa: CASSVGTLSQFF
j_call: TRBJ1-5; v_call: TRBV7-2; cdr3_length: 16; cdr3_aa: CASSAYGQARNQPQHF
j_call: TRBJ1-1; v_call: TRBV7-2; cdr3_length: 13; cdr3_aa: CASSSSAASEAFF
j_call: TRBJ1-1; v_call: TRBV7-2; cdr3_length: 14; cdr3_aa: CASKGRELNTEAFF
j_call: TRBJ2-1; v_call: TRBV2; cdr3_length: 15; cdr3_aa: CASRGTGIGISEQFF
j_call: TRBJ1-2; v_call: TRBV19; cdr3_length: 12; cdr3_aa: CASRPAGYGYTF
j_call: TRBJ2-4; v_call: TRBV12-3/TRBV12-4; cdr3_length: 15; cdr3_aa: CASGGPSGAKNIQYF
j_call: TRBJ2-7; v_call: TRBV11-2; cdr3_length: 13; cdr3_aa: CASSPTGLFEQYF
j_call: TRBJ2-5; v_call: TRBV11-2; cdr3_length: 14; cdr3_aa: CASSLQGIGETQYF
j_call: TRBJ2-1; v_call: TRBV12-3/TRBV12-4; cdr3_length: 17; cdr3_aa: CASSLDRGTPSINEQFF
j_call: TRBJ2-5; v_call: TRBV7-2; cdr3_length: 14; cdr3_aa: CASSPQRGGETQYF
j_call: TRBJ2-4; v_call: TRBV20-1; cdr3_length: 14; cdr3_aa: CSARIGTGVNIQYF
j_call: TRBJ2-5; v_call: TRBV6-2/TRBV6-3; cdr3_length: 16; cdr3_aa: CASSSTGTRRGETQYF
j_call: TRBJ2-1; v_call: TRBV6-2/TRBV6-3; cdr3_length: 13; cdr3_aa: CASSFGLASRQFF
j_call: TRBJ1-5; v_call: TRBV6-2/TRBV6-3; cdr3_length: 14; cdr3_aa: CASKRDNSNQPQHF
j_call: TRBJ2-5; v_call: TRBV19; cdr3_length: 19; cdr3_aa: CASSTGQVSGGGIKETQYF
j_call: TRBJ2-6; v_call: TRBV7-2; cdr3_length: 15; cdr3_aa: CASSPSNSGANVLTF
j_call: TRBJ2-2; v_call: TRBV5-1; cdr3_length: 15; cdr3_aa: CASRLASMNTGELFF
j_call: TRBJ1-1; v_call: TRBV9; cdr3_length: 12; cdr3_aa: CASSRLDTEAFF